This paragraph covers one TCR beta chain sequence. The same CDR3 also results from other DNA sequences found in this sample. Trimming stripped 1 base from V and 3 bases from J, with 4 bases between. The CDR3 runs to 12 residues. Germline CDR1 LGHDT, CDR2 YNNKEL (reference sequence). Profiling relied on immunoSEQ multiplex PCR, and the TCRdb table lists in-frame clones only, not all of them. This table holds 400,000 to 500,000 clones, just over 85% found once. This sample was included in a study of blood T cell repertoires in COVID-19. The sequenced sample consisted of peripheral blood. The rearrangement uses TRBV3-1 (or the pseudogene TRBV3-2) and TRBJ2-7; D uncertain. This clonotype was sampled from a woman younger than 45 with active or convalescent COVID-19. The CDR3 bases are TGTGCCAGCAGCCAAGTCGTCTACGAGCAGTACTTC. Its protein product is CASSQVVYEQYF.